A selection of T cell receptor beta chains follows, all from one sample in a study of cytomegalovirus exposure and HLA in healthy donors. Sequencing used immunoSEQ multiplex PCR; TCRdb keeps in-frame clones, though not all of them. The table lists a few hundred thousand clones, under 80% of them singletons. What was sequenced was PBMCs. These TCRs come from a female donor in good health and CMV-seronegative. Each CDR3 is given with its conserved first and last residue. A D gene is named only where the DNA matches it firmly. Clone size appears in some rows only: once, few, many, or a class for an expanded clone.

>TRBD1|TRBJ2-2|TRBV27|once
CASTPATGVAGERFF
TGTGCCAGCACCCCGGCCACAGGGGTTGCCGGGGAGCGGTTTTTT
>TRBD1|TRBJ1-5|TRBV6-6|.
CASRADDRGNQPQHF
TGTGCCAGCAGAGCTGACGACAGGGGCAATCAGCCCCAGCATTTT
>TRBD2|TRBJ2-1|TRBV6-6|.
CASSSRTSGSRDEQFF
TGTGCCAGCAGCTCACGGACTAGCGGGAGCCGCGATGAGCAGTTCTTC
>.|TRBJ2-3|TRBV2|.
CASSPPRTVTDTQYF
TGTGCCAGCAGTCCACCGCGGACTGTCACAGATACGCAGTATTTT
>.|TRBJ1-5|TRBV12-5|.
CASAVGQSRQPRHF
TGTGCTAGTGCCGTCGGACAATCGAGACAGCCCCGGCATTTT
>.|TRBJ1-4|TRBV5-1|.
CASSMGQKEKLFF
TGCGCCAGCAGCATGGGGCAGAAGGAAAAACTGTTTTTT
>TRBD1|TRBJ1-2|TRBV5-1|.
CASSPTGAANYGYTF
TGCGCCAGCAGCCCGACAGGGGCGGCTAACTATGGCTACACCTTC
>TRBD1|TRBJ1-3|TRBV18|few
CASSPTGDGNTIYF
TGTGCCAGCTCACCTACAGGGGATGGAAACACCATATATTTT
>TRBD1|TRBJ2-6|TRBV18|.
CASSTDRAGANVLTF
TGTGCCAGCTCAACCGACAGGGCTGGGGCCAACGTCCTGACTTTC
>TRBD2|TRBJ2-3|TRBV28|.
CASSSSGRGDADTQYF
TGTGCCAGCAGTTCTAGCGGGAGGGGTGATGCAGATACGCAGTATTTT
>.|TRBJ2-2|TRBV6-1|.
CASSRTWNTGELFF
TGTGCCAGCAGTAGGACATGGAACACCGGGGAGCTGTTTTTT
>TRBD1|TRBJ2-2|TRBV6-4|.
CASQTGPGNTGELFF
TGTGCCAGCCAGACAGGGCCGGGGAACACCGGGGAGCTGTTTTTT
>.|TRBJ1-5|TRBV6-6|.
CASRLAGSNRPQHF
TGTGCCAGCAGGTTGGCGGGGAGCAATCGGCCCCAGCATTTT
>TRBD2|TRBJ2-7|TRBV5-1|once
CASSLTSGQFYEQYF
TGCGCCAGCAGCTTAACTAGCGGTCAATTCTACGAGCAGTACTTC
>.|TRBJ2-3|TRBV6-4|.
CASSDSVGGLTDTQYF
TGTGCCAGCAGTGACTCGGTAGGAGGGCTTACAGATACGCAGTATTTT
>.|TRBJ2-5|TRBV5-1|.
CASSLVVVPQETQYF
TGCGCCAGCAGCTTGGTCGTTGTTCCGCAAGAGACCCAGTACTTC
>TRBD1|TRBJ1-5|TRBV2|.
CASSRLQGDQPQHF
TGTGCCAGCAGCCGATTACAGGGGGACCAGCCCCAGCATTTT
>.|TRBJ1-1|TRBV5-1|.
CASSFSDKYTEAFF
TGCGCCAGCAGCTTTTCGGACAAATACACTGAAGCTTTCTTT
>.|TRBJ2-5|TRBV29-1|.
CSVGHGSGPQETQYF
TGCAGCGTTGGGCATGGCTCAGGCCCACAAGAGACCCAGTACTTC
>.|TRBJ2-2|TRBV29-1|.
CSVPSGYTGELFF
TGCAGCGTGCCCTCGGGGTACACCGGGGAGCTGTTTTTT
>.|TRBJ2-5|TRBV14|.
CASSQGVGGKTQYF
TGTGCCAGCAGCCAAGGGGTCGGCGGGAAGACCCAGTACTTC
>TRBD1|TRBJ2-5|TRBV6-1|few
CASREPTGKYQETQYF
TGTGCCAGCAGGGAACCGACAGGGAAGTACCAAGAGACCCAGTACTTC
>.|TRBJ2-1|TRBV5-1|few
CASSLGGGSYNEQFF
TGCGCCAGCAGCTTGGGAGGGGGCTCCTACAATGAGCAGTTCTTC
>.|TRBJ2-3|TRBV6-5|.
CASSWGDTDTQYF
TGTGCCAGCAGTTGGGGGGACACAGATACGCAGTATTTT
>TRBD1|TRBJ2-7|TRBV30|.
CAWSGGQGGYEQYF
TGTGCCTGGAGTGGGGGACAGGGAGGTTACGAGCAGTACTTC
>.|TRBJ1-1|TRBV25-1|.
CASSEQEGNTEAFF
TGTGCCAGCAGTGAACAGGAGGGTAACACTGAAGCTTTCTTT
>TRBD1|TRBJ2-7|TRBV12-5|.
CATSSGGAGYEQYF
TGTGCTACTTCGTCAGGGGGCGCGGGATACGAGCAGTACTTC
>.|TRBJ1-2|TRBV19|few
CASSASLGRRGYGYTF
TGTGCCAGTAGTGCCTCCCTCGGACGAAGGGGCTATGGCTACACCTTC
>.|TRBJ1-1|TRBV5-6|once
CASSFGQFREAFF
TGTGCCAGCAGTTTCGGACAGTTCCGTGAAGCTTTCTTT
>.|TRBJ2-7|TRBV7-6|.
CASSLPGAYEQYF
TGTGCCAGCAGCTTACCAGGGGCCTACGAGCAGTACTTC
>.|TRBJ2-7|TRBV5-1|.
CASSFNYEQYF
TGCGCCAGCAGCTTTAACTACGAGCAGTACTTC
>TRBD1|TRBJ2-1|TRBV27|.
CAIRRQGALYNEQFF
TGTGCCATTAGACGACAGGGGGCCCTATACAATGAGCAGTTCTTC
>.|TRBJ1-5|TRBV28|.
CASSSQGTGSNQPQHF
TGTGCCAGCAGCTCGCAGGGGACGGGTTCCAATCAGCCCCAGCATTTT
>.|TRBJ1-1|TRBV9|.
CASSVIGGAAFF
TGTGCCAGCAGCGTAATCGGGGGAGCAGCTTTCTTT
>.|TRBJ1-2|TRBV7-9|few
CSSSYNDQRWLTF
TGTTCCAGCAGCTATAACGACCAGAGGTGGCTAACCTTC
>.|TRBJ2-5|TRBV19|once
CASSTGVAWYQETQYF
TGTGCCAGTAGTACCGGGGTAGCTTGGTACCAAGAGACCCAGTACTTC
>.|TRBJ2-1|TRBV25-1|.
CASSRSDHPDEQFF
TGTGCCAGCAGTCGAAGCGACCACCCGGATGAGCAGTTCTTC
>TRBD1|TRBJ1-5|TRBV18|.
CASSTSDRGNQPQHF
TGTGCCAGCTCAACATCTGACAGGGGCAATCAGCCCCAGCATTTT
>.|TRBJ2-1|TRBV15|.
CATSRDERSYNEQFF
TGTGCCACCAGCAGAGACGAGCGCTCCTACAATGAGCAGTTCTTC
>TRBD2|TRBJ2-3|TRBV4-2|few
CASSSSRGLAEGSGTQYF
TGTGCCAGCAGCTCAAGTAGAGGGCTAGCGGAAGGATCGGGTACGCAGTATTTT
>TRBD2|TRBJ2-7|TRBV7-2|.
CASSIGTSRAEQYF
TGTGCCAGCAGCATAGGGACTAGCCGGGCCGAGCAGTACTTC
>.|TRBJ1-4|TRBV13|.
CASSAYRAGDEKLFF
TGTGCCAGCAGCGCCTACAGGGCGGGGGATGAAAAACTGTTTTTT
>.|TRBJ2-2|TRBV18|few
CASSPDRTGELFF
TGTGCCAGCTCACCAGACAGGACCGGGGAGCTGTTTTTT
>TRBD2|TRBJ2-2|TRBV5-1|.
CASSSGGRADGELFF
TGCGCCAGCAGCAGTGGCGGGAGGGCGGACGGGGAGCTGTTTTTT
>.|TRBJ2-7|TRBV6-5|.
CASSQGSFSYEQYF
TGTGCCAGCAGTCAGGGCTCATTCTCCTACGAGCAGTACTTC
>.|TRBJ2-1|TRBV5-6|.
CASSLLGQEQFF
TGTGCCAGCAGCTTGCTAGGACAGGAGCAGTTCTTC
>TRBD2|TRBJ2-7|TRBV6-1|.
CASSETSGPYEQYF
TGTGCCAGCAGTGAGACTAGCGGACCCTACGAGCAGTACTTC
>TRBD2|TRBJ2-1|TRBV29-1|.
CSVEGGFYNEQFF
TGCAGCGTTGAGGGGGGGTTCTACAATGAGCAGTTCTTC
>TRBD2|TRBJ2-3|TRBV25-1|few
CASSATAVGGDTQYF
TGTGCCAGCAGTGCGACGGCCGTGGGGGGGGATACGCAGTATTTT